This paragraph reports one T cell receptor (beta chain). Antigen: not known. The entry originates in a study of Graves' ophthalmopathy and Graves' hyperthyroidism. About the research overall: Prior to any treatment, peripheral blood was collected at the time of initial diagnosis. General study findings and limits: Blood also contained most of the expanded thyroid clonotypes above 0.001 frequency.

The V gene's germline CDR1 is GTSNPN and CDR2 SVGIG (reference sequence). V shed 1 base and J shed 3 bases, with 18 bases lying between them. This CDR3 is built from 16 residues. RNA transcripts were the template, and TCR beta CDR3 regions were amplified from them. A first-round RT-PCR used HTBI primers, followed by a second-round multiplex PCR. MiXCR, run by TCRdb on the multiplex PCR reads, gives a single entry per CDR3 protein. The sample contains 500,000 to 700,000 distinct CDR3 sequences, approximately 21% of which appear only once. The authors enrolled newly diagnosed hyperthyroidism patients aged 18 to 65 with under 2 months' duration. Reliance was placed on clinical symptoms, serum thyroxine, TRAb, thyroid ultrasound and orbital computed tomography for diagnosis.

This receptor was identified in a woman younger than 35 with stable Graves' hyperthyroidism. Some clones in this sample may be carry-over from other donors' samples. The chain employs TRBV30 and TRBJ1-1; D is perhaps TRBD1 (5 bases). Sequencing was done on a sample of peripheral blood. CDR3 residues: CAWSATWTQGDTEAFF. Written as DNA, the CDR3 is TGTGCCTGGAGTGCGACGTGGACCCAGGGTGACACTGAAGCTTTCTTT.